This T cell receptor beta chain originates from a study of cytomegalovirus exposure and HLA in healthy donors (TCRdb year 2017). Some background on the complete study: An earlier analysis of some 500 of the donors reported roughly 300 Gb of sequence data and 117 million unique TCR beta sequences from 150 million to 200 million T cells. Approximately 300 gigabases of sequencing data and around 85 million unique TCR sequences made up an early release that covered several hundred HLA-typed donors. Of the roughly 420 genotyped donors, 65% to 90% were placed in the genetic ancestry cluster associated with self-reported Caucasian donors. The study aimed to test whether signatures of past pathogen exposure could be identified by cataloging public T cell receptors. Using immunosequencing, the study profiled T cell repertoires from approximately 700 subjects and related those repertoires to cytomegalovirus serostatus. A separate validation cohort of roughly 130 different subjects was used in addition to the approximately 640-subject first cohort. The study combined high-throughput TCR immunosequencing, statistical association of individual TCRs with disease status, and machine learning to predict cytomegalovirus infection status. In a later analysis, previously published TCR beta repertoires from 666 donors were re-analyzed and high-resolution HLA genotyping was added so that TCR occurrence patterns could be studied. The later analysis used no new phenotypic data to find candidate immune exposures, relying instead on TCR beta sequences and their occurrence across donors. An earlier analysis of around 640 of the donors used high-throughput TCR beta sequencing to judge whether each TCR beta V gene segment behaved as functional or pseudogenic. Alongside the repertoire data, information on donor age, sex, ethnicity and CMV serostatus was compiled. Genome-wide SNP genotypes for about 65% of the 666 donors were used in a later genetic analysis, which treated that subset as a discovery cohort. Every repertoire in the discovery cohort had been generated on one and the same sequencing platform. HLA typing included class I and class II loci at four-digit resolution. The number of donors typed differed by locus, with about 629-630 for A, B, C, DRB1 and DQB1, about 500 for DQA1, approximately 580 for DPA1, and 472 for DPB1. About 5 DR-DQ haplotypes were handled as single units for association and clustering, since linkage in the cohort was strong. Among about 390 genotyped donors of the cohort, an average of around 240,000 unique TCR beta nucleotide sequences were sequenced per donor, around 20% of them non-productive. General study outcomes and caveats: A group of highly shared sequence variants was considered likely to be a technical artifact of the sequencing pipeline. At a false discovery rate of 0.05, a later analysis linked approximately 18,000 TCR beta sequences to specific HLA alleles. The presence/absence analyses assumed that sequencing depth was roughly uniform across donors, and that assumption may not be true. In a later analysis, TCR association rates were found to vary across HLA loci, with the most associated TCRs seen for DRB1 alleles and the fewest for HLA-C alleles. A few of the identified cytomegalovirus-associated TCR beta chains were confirmed in vitro to be specific for cytomegalovirus antigens. The authors suggested that the approach could potentially be generalized to other disease states and immunological phenotypes. Cytomegalovirus status was reported to be diagnosed by the classifier with high specificity and sensitivity in both the original and validation cohorts. Because counts were too low, roughly 18 rarely observed V segments, including chromosome 9 orphons, were left out of the earlier analysis of 587 of the donors. In a later analysis, HLA-associated TCR beta chains were found to be more clonally expanded and to have lower generation probabilities than equally common non-associated chains. Most TCR sequences were seen in very few donors, while some public TCRs were found in many individuals. In an earlier analysis of over 550 of the donors, most TCR beta V segments were observed in productive rearrangements about 90% or about 30% of the time, broadly matching IMGT annotations. Assigning TCR associations to individual alleles was difficult when HLA alleles, especially DR and DQ, strongly co-occurred. Linkage disequilibrium might explain the correlated functional status among segregating V segments, but an unknown experimental factor could not be excluded. For the cohort, immune exposure information was limited to CMV serostatus. A further reported finding was that TCR beta sequences accurately predicted the HLA-A and HLA-B alleles for most subjects in the first cohort. Because some donors lacked HLA typing at each locus, the association tests relied only on the typed subset. Some IMGT-functional V segments, including TRBV6-2 and TRBV6-3, could not be told apart with the 87-base-pair reads, so those segments were excluded. The study listed 150 to 200 TCR beta chains as associated with cytomegalovirus. The cohort was sequenced for TCR beta chains only, and without alpha or paired-chain data the features that could be detected were limited. In a later analysis, most CMV-associated TCR beta chains were found to appear HLA-restricted, with HLA associations seemingly driven largely by CMV exposure. Several of the top co-occurrence clusters appeared to be linked to parvovirus B19, influenza, CMV and Epstein-Barr virus, according to a later analysis. Compared with the approximately 700-donor mean, donors in an Asian-associated ancestry cluster had fewer N-insertions in productive TCRs, according to a later genetic analysis. V-gene and J-gene trimming of TCR beta chains was associated with a missense DCLRE1C variant in a later genetic analysis, and the association was replicated in an independent cohort.

In total, about 650 healthy bone marrow donors made up the cohort. All cohort members were sampled while nominally healthy, although unrecorded immune exposures were likely present. The donor was CMV seronegative and belonged to the group of 352 seronegative cohort members. A peripheral blood sample was provided by each donor, and peripheral blood mononuclear cells were used for TCR beta sequencing. The Qiagen DNeasy Blood Extraction Kit was used to extract genomic DNA from the blood cell samples. Libraries were constructed by the immunoSEQ multiplex PCR assay. The multiplex PCR relied on a mix of 60 forward primers for TCR Vbeta segments and 13 reverse primers for TCR Jbeta segments. The CDR3 region of rearranged TCR beta genes was amplified from genomic DNA with a multiplex PCR assay. The Illumina HiSeq System was used to sequence the amplified TCR beta libraries as 87-base-pair reads. Concerning the study's data processing: In a later analysis, 70 million to 95 million unique TCR beta chains were counted across the 690 or so repertoires, and roughly 11 million of these chains were shared by at least two donors. To remove PCR and sequencing errors, raw reads were error-corrected and collapsed into unique sequences using a nearest-neighbor algorithm that merged closely related sequences. V, D and J gene segments were assigned by aligning CDR3 sequences to IMGT reference sequences. Each retained sequence needed at least a six-nucleotide match to both a V gene segment and a J gene segment. Rearrangements were called productive when the CDR3 lacked stop codons and stayed in frame with V and J; all others were non-productive. CDR3 was defined according to IMGT convention as the region running from the second conserved V-encoded cysteine to the conserved J-encoded phenylalanine. The earlier analysis of some 540 of the donors excluded any sequence lacking an unambiguous match to a single V gene segment. In an earlier analysis of approximately 560 of the donors, a V segment was called functional when productive rearrangements were above 56.7%, and segregating when the standard deviation between donors exceeded 5%. A statistical classification framework was built for diagnosing cytomegalovirus status from the catalog of TCR beta chain sequences. V and J gene assignment, in a later analysis, came from comparing TCR nucleotide sequences with IMGT/GENE-DB human TR gene sequences. A later analysis assigned CDR3 sequences and most-parsimonious VDJ recombination scenarios with the TCRdist pipeline. In a later analysis, each TCR beta chain was defined by its CDR3 amino acid sequence together with its V-gene family, and reads lacking a unique V-gene family were excluded. As a way to deal with suspected cross-contamination and a sequencing artifact, a later analysis dropped roughly 620 nucleotide sequences that were highly shared and had low generation probability. A later analysis calculated a clonal expansion index for each public chain from normalized within-repertoire ranks of inferred template counts. In a later analysis, generation probabilities were computed using a VDJ recombination model fitted to out-of-frame rearrangements, and the results were checked against IGoR. A later analysis scored TCR-TCR, TCR-HLA and TCR-CMV co-occurrence with hypergeometric tests, applying a repertoire-size bias correction to TCR pairs. To estimate false discovery rates, a later analysis permuted the HLA or CMV assignments 20 times. In a later analysis, co-occurring TCRs were grouped with DBSCAN, and TCRdist sequence similarity was added when clustering was performed within HLA-allele-positive subsets. Repertoires with fewer than 30,000 or more than 120,000 public chains, plus five repertoires with anomalous nucleotide sharing, were excluded from co-occurrence clustering. The immuneACCESS repertoire file appears here via TCRdb, limited to in-frame rearrangements. These files lack a portion of the clones; in checked studies, under half of the deficit traces to unresolved V genes, and the cause of the others is not known. V and J calls and clone size follow that table, whereas D and trimming were derived from the DNA. The sample contains 130,000 or so clones, 77% of them found a single time. Clones ranked in the top ten supply approximately 1.5% of the sample.

For CDR1 and CDR2, the germline V gene (reference sequence) lists LNHDA and SQIVND. V is cut back by 7 bases and J by 8 bases, with 7 bases in the junction unmatched. The CDR3 numbers 12 residues from cysteine through phenylalanine. CDR3 DNA is the only sequence kept; it has 36 bases, read in frame from the first base. Details on this clone: Which antigen it targets is not known. The record has no base qualities; no much larger clone is one base away.

The TCR was taken from a female donor in good health and CMV-seronegative. The sequenced material came from PBMCs. The rearranged chain carries TRBV19 and TRBJ1-2, with TRBD1 matching 7 junction bases. The nucleotides read TGTGCCAGTACTCCAGGGGGAGGCGGCTACACCTTC. Its protein reads: CASTPGGGGYTF.